The source of this T cell receptor (beta chain) is a study of T cell responses to AZD1222 COVID-19 vaccine. V was shortened by 6 bases and J by 7 bases, with 21 bases between the two germline ends. CDR1 MNHNY and CDR2 SVGAGI come from the germline V gene (reference sequence). The CDR3 runs 15 residues. Data came from immunoSEQ multiplex PCR; TCRdb stores just in-frame clones and leaves some out. The sample has roughly 99,000 clones, about nine tenths seen once; the top ten hold approximately 4%. The sequences come from peripheral blood, collected on day 0 of AZD1222 vaccination. The clonotype originates from an adult in good health. The chain joins TRBV6-6 to TRBJ2-5, with D hard to call. The CDR3: CASSIPGALPRTQYF. For the CDR3, the DNA is TGTGCCAGCAGCATCCCAGGAGCCCTACCAAGGACCCAGTACTTC.